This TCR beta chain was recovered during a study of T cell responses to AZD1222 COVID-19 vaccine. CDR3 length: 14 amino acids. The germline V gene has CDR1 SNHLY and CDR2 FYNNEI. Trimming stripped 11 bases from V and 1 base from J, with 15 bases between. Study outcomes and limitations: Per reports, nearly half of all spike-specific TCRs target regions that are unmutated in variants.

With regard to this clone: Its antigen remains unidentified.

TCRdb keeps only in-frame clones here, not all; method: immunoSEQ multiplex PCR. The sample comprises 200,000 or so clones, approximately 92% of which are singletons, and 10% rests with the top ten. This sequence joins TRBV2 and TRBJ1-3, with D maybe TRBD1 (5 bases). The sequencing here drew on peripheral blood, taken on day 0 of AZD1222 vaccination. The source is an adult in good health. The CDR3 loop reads CAAGGALSGNTIYF. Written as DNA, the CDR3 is TGTGCCGCCGGCGGGGCCTTGTCTGGAAACACCATATATTTT.